The 27 T cell receptor beta chains in this list originate from one sample, sequenced in a study of cytomegalovirus exposure and HLA in healthy donors. Vbeta (60) and Jbeta (13) primers were used in the PCR. Here immunoSEQ multiplex PCR was the method, and the copy in TCRdb shows in-frame clones only, minus some. The sample includes roughly 110,000 clones, around 80% of them seen just once. The sample was PBMCs. These receptors all stem from a man in his forties in good health and CMV-seronegative.

The CDR3 nucleotides are TGTGCCAGCAGTGTACAGGGACGTAATTCACCCCTCCACTTT. Translating gives CASSVQGRNSPLHF. The rearrangement joins TRBV6-6 to TRBJ1-6, with TRBD1 as a possible D gene (6 bases). Germline loops: CDR1 MNHNY, CDR2 SVGAGI (reference sequence). V lost 5 bases and J lost 6, with 11 bases in between. CDR3 size: 14 residues.

The gene calls are TRBV7-9 and TRBJ1-5; 9 nucleotides line up with TRBD1. Germline V lookup: CDR1 SEHNR, CDR2 FQNEAQ (reference sequence). Trimming at V came to 4 bases and at J to 6 bases, leaving 7 bases not matched to a gene. The CDR3 sequence is 15 residues long. This CDR3 is CASSYGTGMSQPQHF. In nucleotides, the CDR3 is TGTGCCAGCAGCTATGGGACAGGGATGAGTCAGCCCCAGCATTTT.

This clone was counted only a few times. This chain uses TRBV9 with TRBJ2-1, with 7 bases aligning to TRBD2. CDR1 and CDR2 from the germline V gene are SGDLS and YYNGEE. The CDR3 totals 12 residues. After removal of 0 bases from V and 12 bases from J, the junction contained 3 bases not matched to a gene. CDR3 nucleotide sequence: TGTGCCAGCAGCGTAGCGAGGGAGGGGCAGTTCTTC. It translates to CASSVAREGQFF.

V is TRBV4-1 and J is TRBJ2-7, with 8 bases that match TRBD2. The CDR3 has 18 amino acids. Looked up from germline, CDR1 is MGHRA and CDR2 is YSYEKL. With V trimmed by 2 bases and J by 1 base, 13 bases remained unmatched. CDR3 region: CASSQTVGSGGSSYEQYF. CDR3 in DNA: TGCGCCAGCAGCCAAACCGTGGGCAGCGGGGGTTCATCCTACGAGCAGTACTTC.

This clone was seen a few times. CDR3 sequence: CSVAGTSGGAISEQYF. The CDR3 region has the DNA TGCAGCGTTGCCGGGACTAGCGGGGGGGCGATCAGCGAGCAGTACTTC. This chain links TRBV29-1 with TRBJ2-5; 16 bases are a match to TRBD2. The J call may be faulty, since TRBJ2-7 better matches the DNA end. Germline CDR1 SQVTM, CDR2 ANQGSEA. This CDR3 region has 16 residues.

On this clone itself: The junction and the germline gene differ at one end; a read error may be behind it. The rearrangement uses TRBV6-4 and TRBJ1-1; D might be TRBD1 (6 bases). The CDR3 loop spans 13 amino acids. Germline CDR1 MRHNA, CDR2 SNTAGT. CDR3 protein: CASSAGQNTGAFF. CDR3 nucleotides: TGTGCCAGCAGCGCCGGACAGAACACTGGAGCTTTCTTT.

This chain links TRBV9 with TRBJ2-3; D is perhaps TRBD2 (6 bases). CDR3 length: 17 amino acids. Germline CDR1 and CDR2: SGDLS and YYNGEE. V lost 0 bases and J 5 bases, leaving 19 bases between the germline ends. The CDR3 is CASSVGGTAGPRDTQYF. The CDR3 DNA is TGTGCCAGCAGCGTAGGGGGGACTGCCGGCCCACGAGATACGCAGTATTTT.

The chain joins TRBV11-2 to TRBJ1-2; D is uncertain. The CDR3 totals 14 residues. Trimming pared 7 bases from V and 4 bases from J, leaving 16 bases between. Germline CDR1 SGHAT, CDR2 FQNNGV. The CDR3 coding sequence is TGTGCCAGCACCACGCGAGCCTCTGGCTATGGCTACACCTTC. Amino acids: CASTTRASGYGYTF.

This clone was seen a single time. V gene TRBV25-1 combines with J gene TRBJ2-3; D unresolved. The CDR3 covers 13 residues. From germline, CDR1 is MGHDK and CDR2 SYGVNS. V was pared by 3 bases and J by 4 bases, with 8 bases between. This chain's CDR3 is CASSDGAADTQYF. The DNA of the CDR3 is TGTGCCAGCAGTGACGGCGCGGCAGATACGCAGTATTTT.

The chain links TRBV11-2 to TRBJ2-5; possibly TRBD2 for D (6 bases). The CDR3 runs 14 residues. Deletions cut 1 base from V and 2 bases from J, with 8 bases between. Germline CDR1 reads SGHAT; CDR2 reads FQNNGV. The CDR3: CASSLGGEQETQYF. The CDR3 DNA follows: TGTGCCAGCAGCTTAGGCGGGGAACAAGAGACCCAGTACTTC.

This clone was found a few times. The chain links TRBV15 to TRBJ2-7; the D gene is possibly TRBD1 (5 bases). Trimming shortened V by 4 bases and J by 5 bases, and 15 bases separated the two germline ends. This CDR3 is 14 amino acids long. CDR1 is LNHNV, CDR2 YYDKDF, per germline (reference sequence). Written as DNA, the CDR3 is TGTGCCACCAGCACCCGATCGACAGAAAACGAGCAGTACTTC. Translated, it gives CATSTRSTENEQYF.

This clone was detected once. The CDR3 here is CASSTPGTGFGYTF. The DNA of the CDR3 is TGTGCCAGTAGTACGCCCGGGACAGGGTTTGGCTACACCTTC. J is TRBJ1-2 and V is TRBV19; 9 nucleotides align to TRBD1. Unmatched junction bases numbered 7, after V lost 4 bases and J lost 7 bases. CDR3 length equals 14 residues. Germline CDR1 and CDR2: LNHDA and SQIVND (reference sequence).

The rearrangement uses TRBV5-6 and TRBJ2-5, with 10 bases that match TRBD2. With V trimmed by 4 bases and J by 4 bases, 4 bases remained unmatched. CDR3 length equals 14 residues. The germline gives CDR1 SGHDT, CDR2 YYEEEE. The CDR3 loop is CASSLSGGAETQYF. The CDR3 DNA follows: TGTGCCAGCAGCCTCAGCGGGGGGGCAGAGACCCAGTACTTC. Filled out from reference TRBV5-6 and TRBJ2-5, the complete variable domain reads DAGVTQSPTHLIKTRGQQVTLRCSPKSGHDTVSWYQQALGQGPQFIFQYYEEEERQRGNFPDRFSGHQFPNYSSELNVNALLLGDSALYLCASSLSGGAETQYFGPGTRLLVL.

This sequence joins TRBV7-7 and TRBJ1-2; D possibly corresponds to TRBD1 (5 bases). V was pared by 5 bases and J by 10 bases, with 17 bases between. Germline CDR1 and CDR2: SSHAT and FNYEAQ (reference sequence). The CDR3 consists of 13 residues. The CDR3 spells CASSKQVSNDYTF. The DNA of the CDR3 is TGTGCCAGCAGCAAACAGGTGAGTAATGACTACACCTTC.

The gene calls are TRBV29-1 and TRBJ1-1, with D possibly TRBD1 on 6 matching bases. Germline loops: CDR1 SQVTM, CDR2 ANQGSEA. The CDR3 runs to 14 residues. Trimming left V 0 bases short and J 4 bases short, with 12 bases between. CDR3 sequence (DNA): TGCAGCGTTGAAGAAATACAGGGAAGCACTGAAGCTTTCTTT. It translates to CSVEEIQGSTEAFF.

This chain joins TRBV18 and TRBJ1-5; TRBD1 aligns across 7 bases. CDR3 size: 15 residues. V lost 5 bases and J lost 2; bases outside the gene matches: 6. Germline V gene data show CDR1 as KGHSH and CDR2 as LQKENI. The CDR3 spells CASSIGGLGNQPQHF. The CDR3 DNA follows: TGTGCCAGCTCAATAGGGGGCCTCGGCAATCAGCCCCAGCATTTT.

The chain combines TRBV7-2 with TRBJ1-2, with 7 positions matching TRBD1. Looked up from germline, CDR1 is SGHTA and CDR2 is FQGNSA. The V gene end was trimmed by 2 bases and the J gene end by 5 bases; junction bases not matched to a gene: 8. CDR3 length equals 15 residues. This chain's CDR3 is CASSLFRDSRYGYTF. CDR3 DNA sequence: TGTGCCAGCAGCTTATTCCGGGACAGCAGATATGGCTACACCTTC.

The sample holds a few counts of this clone. V is TRBV11-2 and J is TRBJ2-5; tentative D call: TRBD2 (5 bases). This CDR3 contains 14 residues. Trimming pared 5 bases from V and 3 bases from J, leaving 13 bases between. Germline loops: CDR1 SGHAT, CDR2 FQNNGV. The CDR3 nucleotides read TGTGCCAGCAGCCCCGCCGGGGTTGAAGAGACCCAGTACTTC. Translated: CASSPAGVEETQYF.

This clone has just one count. V and J are TRBV7-9 and TRBJ2-7; the match to TRBD2 covers 11 bases. CDR1 is SEHNR and CDR2 is FQNEAQ in the germline V gene (reference sequence). V shed 5 bases, J shed 4 bases, and the junction held 7 bases outside the gene matches. This CDR3 contains 15 residues. The CDR3 nucleotides are TGTGCCAGCAGCCCCCGACTAGCGGGGACGTACGAGCAGTACTTC. Amino acids: CASSPRLAGTYEQYF.

The chain is built from TRBV7-8 and TRBJ1-2; no reliable D call. The CDR3 runs to 13 residues. Germline CDR1 and CDR2: SGHVS and FQNEAQ. The V end lost 2 bases, the J end lost 3 bases, and 7 bases lay between the germline ends. This CDR3 is CASSLSLDYGYTF. CDR3 in DNA: TGTGCCAGCAGCTTATCACTGGACTATGGCTACACCTTC. Full variable domain (outside the CDR3, taken from reference TRBV7-8 and TRBJ1-2): GAGVSQSPRYKVAKRGQDVALRCDPISGHVSLFWYQQALGQGPEFLTYFQNEAQLDKSGLPSDRFFAERPEGSVSTLKIQRTQQEDSAVYLCASSLSLDYGYTFGSGTRLTVV.

J is TRBJ1-1 and V is TRBV6-5; D perhaps matches TRBD1 (6 bases). The V end was cut by 4 bases, the J end by 0 bases, with 15 bases between. Germline V CDR1 and CDR2: MNHEY, SVGAGI. This CDR3 contains 16 residues. Here the CDR3 reads CASSSGQTDMNTEAFF. In DNA form, the CDR3 reads TGTGCCAGCAGTTCCGGACAGACGGACATGAACACTGAAGCTTTCTTT.

The chain carries TRBV7-6 and TRBJ2-5, with 8 bases identical to TRBD2. Germline lookup yields CDR1 SGHVS and CDR2 FNYEAQ. J was trimmed by 5 bases and V by 4 bases; bases with no gene match: 12. The CDR3 loop spans 16 amino acids. Here the CDR3 reads CASSSLLRGGRETQYF. The CDR3 DNA reads TGTGCCAGCAGCTCTCTTCTTCGGGGGGGCCGGGAGACCCAGTACTTC. Based on the CDR3 plus reference TRBV7-6 and TRBJ2-5, the full variable domain is GAGVSQSPRYKVTKRGQDVALRCDPISGHVSLYWYRQALGQGPEFLTYFNYEAQQDKSGLPNDRFSAERPEGSISTLTIQRTEQRDSAMYRCASSSLLRGGRETQYFGPGTRLLVL.

The chain recombines TRBV5-8 with TRBJ1-1; possibly TRBD1 for D (5 bases). Germline loops: CDR1 SGHTS, CDR2 YDEGEE. V gave up 4 bases and J gave up 1 base, with 8 bases separating them. This CDR3 spans 13 amino acids. DNA for the CDR3: TGTGCCAGCAGCAGTGGACAGAACACTGAAGCTTTCTTT. Encoded protein: CASSSGQNTEAFF.

V gene TRBV19 combines with J gene TRBJ2-1, with D maybe TRBD1 (6 bases). Germline loops: CDR1 LNHDA, CDR2 SQIVND (reference sequence). The CDR3 has 16 amino acids. V was pared by 9 bases and J by 0 bases, with 18 bases between. The DNA of the CDR3 is TGTGCCAGCAAGGACAACAGGGATAGCTCCTACAATGAGCAGTTCTTC. Its translation is CASKDNRDSSYNEQFF.

The sample holds a few counts of this clone. The same CDR3 is also encoded by other DNA sequences in this sample. This chain links TRBV6-5 with TRBJ1-1; 7 bases align to TRBD1. CDR1 and CDR2 from the germline V gene are MNHEY and SVGAGI. The CDR3 is 13 amino acids. V lost 6 bases, J lost 1 base, and 2 bases stayed unmatched. This CDR3 is CASRYRGNTEAFF. For the CDR3, the DNA is TGTGCCAGCAGATACAGGGGGAACACTGAAGCTTTCTTT.

This chain uses TRBV7-5 with TRBJ2-7; TRBD1, the table's D call, was not compared with the DNA. TRBV7-5 is designated a pseudogene. The CDR3 is 20 amino acids. The CDR3 DNA sequence: TGTGCCAGAAGCTTGGCCCCCTTGGGACGCATAGGGACAGGCTCCTACGAGCAGTACTTC. Amino acids: CARSLAPLGRIGTGSYEQYF.

V usage is TRBV5-4 and J usage is TRBJ2-2; no firm D call. Deletions cut 1 base from V and 3 bases from J, with 10 bases between. Looked up from germline, CDR1 is SGHNT and CDR2 is YYREEE (reference sequence). The CDR3 runs to 15 residues. The CDR3 nucleotides read TGTGCCAGCAGCTTGTCGAAGGCGGACACCGGGGAGCTGTTTTTT. Translation gives CASSLSKADTGELFF. Filled out from reference TRBV5-4 and TRBJ2-2, the complete variable domain reads ETGVTQSPTHLIKTRGQQVTLRCSSQSGHNTVSWYQQALGQGPQFIFQYYREEENGRGNFPPRFSGLQFPNYSSELNVNALELDDSALYLCASSLSKADTGELFFGEGSRLTVL.